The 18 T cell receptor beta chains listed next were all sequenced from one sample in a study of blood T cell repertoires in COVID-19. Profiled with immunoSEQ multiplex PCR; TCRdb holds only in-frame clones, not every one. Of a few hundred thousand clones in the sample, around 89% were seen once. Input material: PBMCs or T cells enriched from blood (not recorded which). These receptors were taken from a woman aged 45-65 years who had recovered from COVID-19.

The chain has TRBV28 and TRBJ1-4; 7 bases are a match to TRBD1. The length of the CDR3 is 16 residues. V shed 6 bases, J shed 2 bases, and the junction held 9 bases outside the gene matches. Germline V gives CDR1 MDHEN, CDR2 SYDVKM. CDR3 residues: CASSNEATGTNEKLFF. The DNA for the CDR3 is TGTGCCAGCAGCAATGAGGCGACAGGGACTAATGAAAAACTGTTTTTT.

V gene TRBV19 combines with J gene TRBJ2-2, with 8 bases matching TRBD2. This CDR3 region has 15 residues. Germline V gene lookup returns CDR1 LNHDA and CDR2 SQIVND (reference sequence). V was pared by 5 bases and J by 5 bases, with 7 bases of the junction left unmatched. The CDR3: CASSFGRAGTGELFF. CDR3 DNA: TGTGCCAGTAGTTTCGGGAGGGCGGGTACCGGGGAGCTGTTTTTT.

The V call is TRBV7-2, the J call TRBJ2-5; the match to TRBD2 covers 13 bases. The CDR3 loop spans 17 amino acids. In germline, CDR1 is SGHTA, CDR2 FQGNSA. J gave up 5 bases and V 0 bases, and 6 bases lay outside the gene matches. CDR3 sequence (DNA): TGTGCCAGCAGCTTAGCGCTCACTAGCGGGAGGGGGGAGACCCAGTACTTC. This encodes CASSLALTSGRGETQYF.

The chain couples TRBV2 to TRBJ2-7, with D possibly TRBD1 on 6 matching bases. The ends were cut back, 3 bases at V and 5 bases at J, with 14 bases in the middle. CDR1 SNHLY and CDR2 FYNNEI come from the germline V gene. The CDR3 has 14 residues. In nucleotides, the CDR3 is TGTGCCAGCAGTGATTCTGGCAGGGGCCACGAGCAGTACTTC. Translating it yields CASSDSGRGHEQYF. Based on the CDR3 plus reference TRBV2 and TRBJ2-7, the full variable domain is EPEVTQTPSHQVTQMGQEVILRCVPISNHLYFYWYRQILGQKVEFLVSFYNNEISEKSEIFDDQFSVERPDGSNFTLKIRSTKLEDSAMYFCASSDSGRGHEQYFGPGTRLTVT.

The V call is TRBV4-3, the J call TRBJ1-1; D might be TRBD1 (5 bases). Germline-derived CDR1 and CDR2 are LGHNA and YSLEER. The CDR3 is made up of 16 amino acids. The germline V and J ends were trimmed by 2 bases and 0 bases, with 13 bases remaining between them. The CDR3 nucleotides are TGCGCCAGCAGCCAAATGTCGACAGCCCTGAACACTGAAGCTTTCTTT. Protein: CASSQMSTALNTEAFF.

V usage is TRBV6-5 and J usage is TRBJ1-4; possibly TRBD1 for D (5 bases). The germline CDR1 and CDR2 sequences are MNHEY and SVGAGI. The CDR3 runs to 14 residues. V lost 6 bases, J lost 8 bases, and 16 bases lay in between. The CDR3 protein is CASSPRSQGEKLFF. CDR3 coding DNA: TGTGCCAGCAGCCCCCGGTCTCAGGGCGAAAAACTGTTTTTT.

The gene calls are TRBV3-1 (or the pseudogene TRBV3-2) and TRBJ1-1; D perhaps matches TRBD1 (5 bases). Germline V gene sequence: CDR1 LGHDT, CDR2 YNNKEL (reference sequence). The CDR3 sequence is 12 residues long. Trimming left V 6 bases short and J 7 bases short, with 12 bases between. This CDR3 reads CASRKRTGEAFF. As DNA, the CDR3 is TGTGCCAGCAGGAAAAGAACAGGTGAAGCTTTCTTT.

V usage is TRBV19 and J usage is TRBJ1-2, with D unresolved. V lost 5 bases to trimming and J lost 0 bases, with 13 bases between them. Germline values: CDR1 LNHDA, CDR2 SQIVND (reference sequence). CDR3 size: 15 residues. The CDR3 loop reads CASSPWERTNYGYTF. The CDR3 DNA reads TGTGCCAGTAGTCCCTGGGAGAGAACTAACTATGGCTACACCTTC.

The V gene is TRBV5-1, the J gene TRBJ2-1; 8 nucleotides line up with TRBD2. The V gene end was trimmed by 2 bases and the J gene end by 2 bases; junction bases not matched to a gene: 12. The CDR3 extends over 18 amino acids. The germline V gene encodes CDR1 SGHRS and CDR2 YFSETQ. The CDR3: CASSLGGSGANAYNEQFF. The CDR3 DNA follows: TGCGCCAGCAGCTTAGGTGGTAGCGGGGCGAATGCCTACAATGAGCAGTTCTTC.

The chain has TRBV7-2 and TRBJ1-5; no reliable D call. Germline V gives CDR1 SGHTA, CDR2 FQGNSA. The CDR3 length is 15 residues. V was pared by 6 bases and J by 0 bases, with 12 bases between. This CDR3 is CASRSGTDSNQPQHF. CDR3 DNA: TGTGCCAGCAGATCAGGAACCGATAGCAATCAGCCCCAGCATTTT.

CDR3 coding DNA: TGTGCCAGCAGCCGGGACTATTTAGTGGACGAGCAGTACTTC. This codes for CASSRDYLVDEQYF. The chain employs TRBV5-5 and TRBJ2-7; TRBD2 matches 7 bases. The CDR3 has 14 amino acids. V shed 4 bases, J shed 5 bases, and the junction held 9 bases outside the gene matches. Germline lookup yields CDR1 SGHKS and CDR2 YYEKEE (reference sequence).

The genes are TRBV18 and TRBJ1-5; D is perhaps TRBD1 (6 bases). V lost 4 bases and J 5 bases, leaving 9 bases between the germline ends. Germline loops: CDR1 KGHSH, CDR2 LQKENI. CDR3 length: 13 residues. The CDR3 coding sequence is TGTGCCAGCTCACTACAGGGTTATCAGCCCCAGCATTTT. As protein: CASSLQGYQPQHF.

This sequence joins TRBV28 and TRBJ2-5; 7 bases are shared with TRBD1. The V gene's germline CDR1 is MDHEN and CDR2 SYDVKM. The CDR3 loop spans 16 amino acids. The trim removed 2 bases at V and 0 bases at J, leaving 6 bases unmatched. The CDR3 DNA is TGTGCCAGCAGTTTAGGGGGACAGAGGAACCAAGAGACCCAGTACTTC. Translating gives CASSLGGQRNQETQYF.

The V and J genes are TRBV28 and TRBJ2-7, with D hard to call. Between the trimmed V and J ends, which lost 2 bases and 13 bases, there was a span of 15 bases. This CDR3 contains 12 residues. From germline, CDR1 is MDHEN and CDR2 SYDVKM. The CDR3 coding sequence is TGTGCCAGCAGTTTAAATTCACACCATCCTTACTTC. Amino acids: CASSLNSHHPYF.

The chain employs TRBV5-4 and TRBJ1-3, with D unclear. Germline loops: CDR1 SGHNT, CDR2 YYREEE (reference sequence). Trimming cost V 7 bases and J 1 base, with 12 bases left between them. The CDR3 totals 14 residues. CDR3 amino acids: CASALGASGNTIYF. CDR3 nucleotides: TGTGCCAGCGCCCTTGGAGCGTCTGGAAACACCATATATTTT.

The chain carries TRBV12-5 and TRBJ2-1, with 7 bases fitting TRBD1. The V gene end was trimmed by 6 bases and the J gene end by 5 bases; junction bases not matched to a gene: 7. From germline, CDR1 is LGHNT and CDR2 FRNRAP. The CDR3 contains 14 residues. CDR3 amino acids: CASGTGAPDNEQFF. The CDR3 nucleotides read TGTGCTAGTGGAACAGGGGCCCCCGACAATGAGCAGTTCTTC.

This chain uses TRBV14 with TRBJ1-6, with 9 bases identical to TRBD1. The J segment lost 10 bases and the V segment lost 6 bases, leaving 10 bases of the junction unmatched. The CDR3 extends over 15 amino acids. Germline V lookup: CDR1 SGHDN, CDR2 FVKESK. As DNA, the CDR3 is TGTGCCAGCAGTCGGGACAGGGTAGGAGGATCACCCCTCCACTTT. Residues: CASSRDRVGGSPLHF.

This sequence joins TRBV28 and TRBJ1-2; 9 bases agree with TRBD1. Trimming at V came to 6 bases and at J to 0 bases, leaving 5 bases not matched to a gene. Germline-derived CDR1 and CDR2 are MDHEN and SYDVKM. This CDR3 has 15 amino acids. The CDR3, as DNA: TGTGCCAGCAGAATCACAGGGGGCTCTAACTATGGCTACACCTTC. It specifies CASRITGGSNYGYTF.